The subject of this entry is one T cell receptor (beta chain). This CDR3 region has 13 residues. CDR1 is SEHNR and CDR2 is FQNEAQ in the germline V gene (reference sequence). V dropped 5 bases and J dropped 1 base, with 9 bases sitting between them. In the source study's methods: Amplification from reference gene primers served as the basis for estimated nucleated cell counts. Assay used: immunoSEQ multiplex PCR; TCRdb lists only in-frame clones, some missing. D and trimming were read from the DNA, whereas the V and J calls and clone size are those reported in that table. The profile shows 35,000 to 50,000 clones, more than 65% of them singletons. These data originate in a study of blood T cell repertoires in COVID-19. Across the study: Collection of acute and convalescent COVID-19 samples took place in the United States, Italy and Spain. Sources were T cells, B-cell-depleted T cells, or PBMCs; the material itself was cDNA or gDNA.

The source material was peripheral blood. The TCR sequence derives from a woman in her 70s with acute or convalescent COVID-19. The chain is built from TRBV7-9 and TRBJ2-7, with a possible D match to TRBD1 (5 bases). The CDR3 here is CASSVTASYEQYF. DNA for the CDR3: TGTGCCAGCAGCGTGACAGCTTCCTACGAGCAGTACTTC.